This T cell receptor (beta chain) was captured by sequencing in a study of control samples from healthy donors and cancer patients. This CDR3 has 15 residues. Between the trimmed V and J ends, which lost 6 bases and 5 bases, there was a span of 19 bases. Germline assignment: CDR1 MDHEN and CDR2 SYDVKM. This table comes from immunoSEQ multiplex PCR, and its TCRdb copy is limited to in-frame clones, with some not included. The table has about 120,000 clones, 80% to 95% seen once. This sequence joins TRBV28 and TRBJ2-5; possible D gene TRBD1, 7 bases. The clonotype originates from a woman younger than 35 in good health. Specimen: blood. The CDR3 reads CASSPGQPGGETQYF. For the CDR3, the DNA is TGTGCCAGCAGCCCCGGACAGCCAGGGGGGGAGACCCAGTACTTC.